This T cell receptor beta chain comes out of a study of shared clonotypes between healthy human individuals. CDR1 is SGHAT, CDR2 FQNNGV, per germline. Trimming shortened V by 5 bases and J by 2 bases, and 10 bases separated the two germline ends. The CDR3 loop spans 15 amino acids. Profiled with immunoSEQ multiplex PCR; TCRdb holds only in-frame clones, not every one. This sample has about 2.4 million clones; over 85% occur once, and the top ten carry roughly 0.39%. The sequence derives from a man aged 18 to 30 in good health. Some clones in this sample may be carry-over from other donors' samples. Sequencing was done on a sample of naive CD4+ T cells from PBMCs. Subset denoted: CD45RA+ positively selected. The chain carries TRBV11-2 and TRBJ2-6; D is undetermined. The DNA of the CDR3 is TGTGCCAGCAGCCATCTTGGGGCTGGGGCCAACGTCCTGACTTTC. It is translated as CASSHLGAGANVLTF.